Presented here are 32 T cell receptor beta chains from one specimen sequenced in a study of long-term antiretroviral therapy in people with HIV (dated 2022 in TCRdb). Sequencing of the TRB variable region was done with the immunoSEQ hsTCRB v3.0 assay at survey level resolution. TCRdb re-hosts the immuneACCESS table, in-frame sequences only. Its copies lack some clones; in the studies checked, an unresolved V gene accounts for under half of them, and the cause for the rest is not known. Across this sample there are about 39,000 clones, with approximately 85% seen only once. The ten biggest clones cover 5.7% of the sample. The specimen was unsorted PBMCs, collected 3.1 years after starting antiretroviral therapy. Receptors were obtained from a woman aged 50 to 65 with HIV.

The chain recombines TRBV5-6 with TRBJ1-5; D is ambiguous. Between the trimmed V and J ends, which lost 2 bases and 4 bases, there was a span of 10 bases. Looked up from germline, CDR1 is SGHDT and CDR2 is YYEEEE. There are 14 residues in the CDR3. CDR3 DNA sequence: TGTGCCAGCAGCTTTCGGGCAGGTAATCAGCCCCAGCATTTT. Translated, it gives CASSFRAGNQPQHF.

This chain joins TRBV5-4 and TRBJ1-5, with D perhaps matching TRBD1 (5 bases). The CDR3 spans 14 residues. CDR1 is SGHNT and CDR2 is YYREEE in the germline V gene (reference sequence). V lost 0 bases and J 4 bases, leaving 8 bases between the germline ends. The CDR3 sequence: CASSLEGRNQPQHF. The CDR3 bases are TGTGCCAGCAGCTTGGAGGGGCGGAATCAGCCCCAGCATTTT. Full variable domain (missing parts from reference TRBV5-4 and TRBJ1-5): ETGVTQSPTHLIKTRGQQVTLRCSSQSGHNTVSWYQQALGQGPQFIFQYYREEENGRGNFPPRFSGLQFPNYSSELNVNALELDDSALYLCASSLEGRNQPQHFGDGTRLSIL.

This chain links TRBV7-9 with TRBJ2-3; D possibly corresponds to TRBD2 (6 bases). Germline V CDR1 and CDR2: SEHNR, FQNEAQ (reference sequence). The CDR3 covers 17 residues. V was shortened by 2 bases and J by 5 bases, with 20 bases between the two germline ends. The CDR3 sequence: CASSLLGGDSRRDTQYF. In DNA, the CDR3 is TGTGCCAGCAGCTTACTTGGCGGGGACTCCCGGCGAGATACGCAGTATTTT.

The CDR3 loop reads CASSGSDRGNEQFF. DNA for the CDR3: TGTGCCAGCAGTGGCTCGGACAGGGGGAATGAGCAGTTCTTC. The chain employs TRBV6-6 and TRBJ2-1; 10 bases align to TRBD1. Germline V CDR1 and CDR2: MNHNY, SVGAGI (reference sequence). The CDR3 is 14 residues long. The V gene end was trimmed by 5 bases and the J gene end by 7 bases; junction bases not matched to a gene: 5.

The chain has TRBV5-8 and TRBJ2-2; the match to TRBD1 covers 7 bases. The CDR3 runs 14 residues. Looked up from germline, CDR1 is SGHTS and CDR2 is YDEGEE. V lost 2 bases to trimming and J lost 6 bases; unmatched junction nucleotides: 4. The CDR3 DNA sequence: TGTGCCAGCAGCTTACAGGGGCGGGCCGGGGAGCTGTTTTTT. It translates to CASSLQGRAGELFF.

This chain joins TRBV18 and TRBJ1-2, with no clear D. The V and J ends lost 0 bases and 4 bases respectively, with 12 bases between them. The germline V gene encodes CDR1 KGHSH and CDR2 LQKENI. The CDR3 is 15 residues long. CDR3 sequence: CASSPPNEVSYGYTF. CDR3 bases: TGTGCCAGCTCACCACCGAATGAAGTGAGCTATGGCTACACCTTC.

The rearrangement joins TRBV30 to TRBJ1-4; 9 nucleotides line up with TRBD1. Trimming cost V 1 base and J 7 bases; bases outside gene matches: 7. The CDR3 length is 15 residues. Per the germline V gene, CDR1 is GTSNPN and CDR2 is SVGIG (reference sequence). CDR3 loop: CAWSAGGTGREKLFF. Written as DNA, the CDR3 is TGTGCCTGGAGTGCCGGCGGGACAGGGCGTGAAAAACTGTTTTTT.

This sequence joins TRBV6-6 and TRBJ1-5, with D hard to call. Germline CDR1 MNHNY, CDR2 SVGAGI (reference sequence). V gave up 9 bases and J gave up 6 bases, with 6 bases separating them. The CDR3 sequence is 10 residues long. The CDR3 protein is CASSAQPQHF. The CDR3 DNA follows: TGTGCCAGTTCGGCTCAGCCCCAGCATTTT.

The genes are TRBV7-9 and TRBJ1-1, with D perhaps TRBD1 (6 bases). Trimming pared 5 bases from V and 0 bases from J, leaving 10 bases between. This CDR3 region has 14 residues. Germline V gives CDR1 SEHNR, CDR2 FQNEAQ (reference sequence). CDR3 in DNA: TGTGCCAGCAGCCGGGGGCGTATGAACACTGAAGCTTTCTTT. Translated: CASSRGRMNTEAFF. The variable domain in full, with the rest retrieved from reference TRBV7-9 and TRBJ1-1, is DTGVSQNPRHKITKRGQNVTFRCDPISEHNRLYWYRQTLGQGPEFLTYFQNEAQLEKSRLLSDRFSAERPKGSFSTLEIQRTEQGDSAMYLCASSRGRMNTEAFFGQGTRLTVV.

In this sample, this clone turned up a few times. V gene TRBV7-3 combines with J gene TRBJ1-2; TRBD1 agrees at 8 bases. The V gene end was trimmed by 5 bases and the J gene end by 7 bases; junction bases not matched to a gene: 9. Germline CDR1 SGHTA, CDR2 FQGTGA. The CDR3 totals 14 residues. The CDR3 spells CASSANRGTSGYTF. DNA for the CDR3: TGTGCCAGCAGCGCCAACAGGGGGACAAGTGGCTACACCTTC. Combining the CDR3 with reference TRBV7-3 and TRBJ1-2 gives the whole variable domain GAGVSQTPSNKVTEKGKYVELRCDPISGHTALYWYRQSLGQGPEFLIYFQGTGAADDSGLPNDRFFAVRPEGSVSTLKIQRTERGDSAVYLCASSANRGTSGYTFGSGTRLTVV.

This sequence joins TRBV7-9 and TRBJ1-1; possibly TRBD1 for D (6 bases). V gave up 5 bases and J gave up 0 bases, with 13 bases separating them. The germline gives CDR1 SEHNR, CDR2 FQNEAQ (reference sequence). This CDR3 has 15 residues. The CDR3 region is CASSLVDSMNTEAFF. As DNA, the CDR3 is TGTGCCAGCAGCCTGGTGGACAGTATGAACACTGAAGCTTTCTTT.

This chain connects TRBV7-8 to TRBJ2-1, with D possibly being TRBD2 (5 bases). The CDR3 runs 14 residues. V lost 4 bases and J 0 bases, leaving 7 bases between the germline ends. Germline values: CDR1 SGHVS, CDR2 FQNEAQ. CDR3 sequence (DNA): TGTGCCAGCAGCTCCCGGGACTCCTACAATGAGCAGTTCTTC. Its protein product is CASSSRDSYNEQFF.

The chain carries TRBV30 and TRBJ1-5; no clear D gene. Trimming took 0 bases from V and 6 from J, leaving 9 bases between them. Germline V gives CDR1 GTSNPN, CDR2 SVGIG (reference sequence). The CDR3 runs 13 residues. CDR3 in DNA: TGTGCCTGGAGTGTACGAGGAGGTCAGCCCCAGCATTTT. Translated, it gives CAWSVRGGQPQHF.

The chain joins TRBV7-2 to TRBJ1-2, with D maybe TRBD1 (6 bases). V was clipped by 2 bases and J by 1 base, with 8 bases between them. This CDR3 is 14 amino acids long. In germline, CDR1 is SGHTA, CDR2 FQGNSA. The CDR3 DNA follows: TGTGCCAGCAGCTTACTACAGGGTAACTATGGCTACACCTTC. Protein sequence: CASSLLQGNYGYTF.

CDR3 in amino acids: CASTPGADNSPLHF. The CDR3 DNA sequence: TGTGCCAGTACCCCTGGGGCAGATAATTCACCCCTCCACTTT. This chain links TRBV19 with TRBJ1-6, with D possibly being TRBD1 (5 bases). V was clipped by 7 bases and J by 5 bases, with 12 bases between them. This CDR3 spans 14 amino acids. In germline, CDR1 is LNHDA, CDR2 SQIVND (reference sequence).

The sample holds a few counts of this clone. CDR3 in amino acids: CASSYRYSYNSPLHF. Here the CDR3 DNA reads TGTGCCAGCAGTTACCGATACTCCTATAATTCACCCCTCCACTTT. The genes are TRBV27 and TRBJ1-6; no clear D gene. Looked up from germline, CDR1 is MNHEY and CDR2 is SMNVEV (reference sequence). V was trimmed by 4 bases and J by 0 bases, leaving 7 bases between them. The CDR3 runs to 15 residues.

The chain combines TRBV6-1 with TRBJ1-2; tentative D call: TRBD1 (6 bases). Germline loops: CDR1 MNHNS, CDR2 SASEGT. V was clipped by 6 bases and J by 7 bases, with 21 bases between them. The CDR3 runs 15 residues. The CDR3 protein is CASSPTGGGAGGYTF. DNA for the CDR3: TGTGCCAGCAGCCCTACCGGAGGGGGGGCTGGTGGCTACACCTTC.

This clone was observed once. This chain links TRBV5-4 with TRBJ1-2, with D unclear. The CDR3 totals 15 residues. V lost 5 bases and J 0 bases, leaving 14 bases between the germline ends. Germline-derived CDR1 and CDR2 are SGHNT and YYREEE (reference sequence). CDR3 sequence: CASSSVSIPNYGYTF. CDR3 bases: TGTGCCAGCAGTTCCGTCTCGATTCCTAACTATGGCTACACCTTC. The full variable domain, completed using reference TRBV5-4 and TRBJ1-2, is ETGVTQSPTHLIKTRGQQVTLRCSSQSGHNTVSWYQQALGQGPQFIFQYYREEENGRGNFPPRFSGLQFPNYSSELNVNALELDDSALYLCASSSVSIPNYGYTFGSGTRLTVV.

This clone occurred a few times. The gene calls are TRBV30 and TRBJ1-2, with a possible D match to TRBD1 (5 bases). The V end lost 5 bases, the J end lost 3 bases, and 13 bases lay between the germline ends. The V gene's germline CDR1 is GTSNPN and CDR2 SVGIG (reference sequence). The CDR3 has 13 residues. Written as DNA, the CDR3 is TGTGCCTGGGCTCCGCAGACAGACTATGGCTACACCTTC. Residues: CAWAPQTDYGYTF.

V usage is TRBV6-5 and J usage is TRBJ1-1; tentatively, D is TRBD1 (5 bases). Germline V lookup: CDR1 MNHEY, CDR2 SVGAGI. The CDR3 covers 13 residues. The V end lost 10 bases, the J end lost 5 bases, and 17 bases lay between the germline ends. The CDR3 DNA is TGTGCCACCAAGGTAGGGGAGGGGACTGAAGCTTTCTTT. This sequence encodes CATKVGEGTEAFF.

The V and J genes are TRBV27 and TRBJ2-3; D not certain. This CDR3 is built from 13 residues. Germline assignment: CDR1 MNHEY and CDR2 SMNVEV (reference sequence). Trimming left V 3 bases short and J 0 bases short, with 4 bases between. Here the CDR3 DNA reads TGTGCCAGCAGTTTTTCTAGCACAGATACGCAGTATTTT. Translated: CASSFSSTDTQYF.

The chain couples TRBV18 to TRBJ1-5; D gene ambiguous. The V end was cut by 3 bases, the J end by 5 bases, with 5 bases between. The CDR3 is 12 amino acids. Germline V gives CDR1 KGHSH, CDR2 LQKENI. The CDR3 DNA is TGTGCCAGCTCACCTGGGGATCAGCCCCAGCATTTT. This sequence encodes CASSPGDQPQHF.

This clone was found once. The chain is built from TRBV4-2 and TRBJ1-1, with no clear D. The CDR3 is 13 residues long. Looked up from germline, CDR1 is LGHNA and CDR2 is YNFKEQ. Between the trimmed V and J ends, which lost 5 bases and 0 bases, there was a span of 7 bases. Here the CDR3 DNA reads TGTGCCAGCAGCGGCGAAATGAACACTGAAGCTTTCTTT. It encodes CASSGEMNTEAFF.

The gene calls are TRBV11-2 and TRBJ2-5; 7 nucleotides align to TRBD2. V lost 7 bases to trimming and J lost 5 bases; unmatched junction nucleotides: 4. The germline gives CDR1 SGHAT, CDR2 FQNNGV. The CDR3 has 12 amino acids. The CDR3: CASTGGGETQYF. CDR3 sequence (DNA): TGTGCCAGCACGGGGGGAGGGGAGACCCAGTACTTC. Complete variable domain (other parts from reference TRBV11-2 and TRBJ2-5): EAGVAQSPRYKIIEKRQSVAFWCNPISGHATLYWYQQILGQGPKLLIQFQNNGVVDDSQLPKDRFSAERLKGVDSTLKIQPAKLEDSAVYLCASTGGGETQYFGPGTRLLVL.

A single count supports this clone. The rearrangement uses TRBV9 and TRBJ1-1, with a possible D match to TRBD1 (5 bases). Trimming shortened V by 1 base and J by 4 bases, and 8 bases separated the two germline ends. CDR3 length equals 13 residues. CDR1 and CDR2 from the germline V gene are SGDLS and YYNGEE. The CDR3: CASSVRRGTEAFF. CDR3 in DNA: TGTGCCAGCAGCGTACGGAGGGGCACTGAAGCTTTCTTT.

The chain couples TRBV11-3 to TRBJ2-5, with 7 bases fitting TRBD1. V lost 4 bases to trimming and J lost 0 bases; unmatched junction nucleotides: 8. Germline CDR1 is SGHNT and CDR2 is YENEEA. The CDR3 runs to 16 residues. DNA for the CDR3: TGTGCCAGCAGCTCCCGCTCGGGACAGCACCAAGAGACCCAGTACTTC. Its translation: CASSSRSGQHQETQYF.

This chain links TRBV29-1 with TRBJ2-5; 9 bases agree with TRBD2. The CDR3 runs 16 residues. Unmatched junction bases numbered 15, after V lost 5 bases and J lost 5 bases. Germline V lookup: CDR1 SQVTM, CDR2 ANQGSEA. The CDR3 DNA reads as TGCAGCGTTACGCTAGCGGGGAGGACCCCTAGGGAGACCCAGTACTTC. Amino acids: CSVTLAGRTPRETQYF.

CDR3 residues: CATSRDLTNTEAFF. The CDR3 coding sequence is TGTGCCACCAGCAGAGATTTAACGAACACTGAAGCTTTCTTT. The chain links TRBV15 to TRBJ1-1; D unresolved. The CDR3 contains 14 residues. Trimming took 0 bases from V and 1 from J, leaving 6 bases between them. CDR1 and CDR2 (germline): LNHNV, YYDKDF (reference sequence). Full variable domain (missing parts from reference TRBV15 and TRBJ1-1): DAMVIQNPRYQVTQFGKPVTLSCSQTLNHNVMYWYQQKSSQAPKLLFHYYDKDFNNEADTPDNFQSRRPNTSFCFLDIRSPGLGDTAMYLCATSRDLTNTEAFFGQGTRLTVV.

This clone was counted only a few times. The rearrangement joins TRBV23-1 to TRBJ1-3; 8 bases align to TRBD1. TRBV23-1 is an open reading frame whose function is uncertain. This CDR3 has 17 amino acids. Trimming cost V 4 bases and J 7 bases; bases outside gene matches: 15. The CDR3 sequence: CASSPKIEDREGNTIYF. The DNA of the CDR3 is TGCGCCAGCAGTCCCAAGATTGAGGACAGGGAAGGGAACACCATATATTTT.

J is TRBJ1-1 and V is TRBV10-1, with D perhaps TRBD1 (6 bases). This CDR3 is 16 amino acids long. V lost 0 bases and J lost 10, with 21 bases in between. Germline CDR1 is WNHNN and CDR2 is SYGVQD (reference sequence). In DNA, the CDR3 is TGCGCCAGCAGTGAGTCCGGACAGCTCGGACAGCATCGAGCTTTCTTT. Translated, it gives CASSESGQLGQHRAFF.

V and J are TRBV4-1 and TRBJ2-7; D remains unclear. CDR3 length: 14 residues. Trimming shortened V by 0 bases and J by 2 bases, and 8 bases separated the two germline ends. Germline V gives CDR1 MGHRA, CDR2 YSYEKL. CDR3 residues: CASSQDPLTYEQYF. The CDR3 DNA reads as TGCGCCAGCAGCCAAGATCCCCTTACCTACGAGCAGTACTTC.

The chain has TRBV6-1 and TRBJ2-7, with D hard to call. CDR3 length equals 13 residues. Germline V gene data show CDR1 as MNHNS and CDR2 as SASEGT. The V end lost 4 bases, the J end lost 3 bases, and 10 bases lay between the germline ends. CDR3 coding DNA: TGTGCCAGCAGTGGACGGATGAGCTACGAGCAGTACTTC. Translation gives CASSGRMSYEQYF.